This paragraph reports one T cell receptor (beta chain). The sample originates from a study of blood T cell repertoires in COVID-19. As originally analysed: Estimation of nucleated cell counts was performed using reference gene primer amplification. The table came from immunoSEQ multiplex PCR; TCRdb's copy has only in-frame clones and leaves some out. That table supplies the V and J calls and clone size; D and trimming were determined from the DNA. The table records just over 250,000 clones, 88% of them present only once. Trimming removed 5 bases from V and 6 bases from J, with 14 bases in between. Germline-derived CDR1 and CDR2 are MNHEY and SVGAGI. This CDR3 is 14 amino acids long.

The V and J genes are TRBV6-5 and TRBJ1-5; D might be TRBD1 (6 bases). The source material was peripheral blood. The receptor was derived from a man aged 55 to 70 who had recovered from COVID-19. CDR3: CASSPMGAFQPQHF. CDR3 coding DNA: TGTGCCAGCAGTCCCATGGGGGCTTTTCAGCCCCAGCATTTT.